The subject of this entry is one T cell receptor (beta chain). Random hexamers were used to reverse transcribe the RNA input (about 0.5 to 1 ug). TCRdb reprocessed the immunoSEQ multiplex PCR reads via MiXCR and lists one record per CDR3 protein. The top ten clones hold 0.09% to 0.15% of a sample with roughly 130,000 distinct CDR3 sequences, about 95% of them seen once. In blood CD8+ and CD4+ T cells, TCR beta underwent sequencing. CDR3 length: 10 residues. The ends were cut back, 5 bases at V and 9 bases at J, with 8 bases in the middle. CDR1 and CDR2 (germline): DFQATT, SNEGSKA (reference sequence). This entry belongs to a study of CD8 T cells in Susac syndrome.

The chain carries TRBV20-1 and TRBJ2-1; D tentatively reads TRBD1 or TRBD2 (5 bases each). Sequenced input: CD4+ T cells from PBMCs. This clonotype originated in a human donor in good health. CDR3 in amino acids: CSAGTSEQFF. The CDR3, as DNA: TGCAGTGCTGGGACCAGTGAGCAGTTCTTC.